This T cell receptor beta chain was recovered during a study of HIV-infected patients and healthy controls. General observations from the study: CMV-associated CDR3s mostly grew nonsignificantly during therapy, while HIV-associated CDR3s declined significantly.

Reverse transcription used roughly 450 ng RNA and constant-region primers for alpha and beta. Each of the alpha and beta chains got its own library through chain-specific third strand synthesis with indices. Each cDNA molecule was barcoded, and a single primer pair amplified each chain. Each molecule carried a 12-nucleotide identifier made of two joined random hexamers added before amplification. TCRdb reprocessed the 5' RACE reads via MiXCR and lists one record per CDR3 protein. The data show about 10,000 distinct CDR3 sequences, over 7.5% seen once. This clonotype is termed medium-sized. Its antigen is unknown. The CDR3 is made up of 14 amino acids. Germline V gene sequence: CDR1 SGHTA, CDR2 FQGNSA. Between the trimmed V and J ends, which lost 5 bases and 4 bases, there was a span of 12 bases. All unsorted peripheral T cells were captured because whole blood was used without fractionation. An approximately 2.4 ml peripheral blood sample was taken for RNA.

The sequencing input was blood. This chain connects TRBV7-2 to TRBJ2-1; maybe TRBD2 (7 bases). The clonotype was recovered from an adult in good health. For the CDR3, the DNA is TGTGCCAGCAGCCATGAGGGGGGGTACAATGAGCAGTTCTTC. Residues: CASSHEGGYNEQFF.